This T cell receptor beta chain was identified during a study of T-cell memory formation after mild COVID-19 (dated by TCRdb to the early 2020s). Background for the entire study: Most TCR sequence clusters were specific to one of the two donors. In a couple of donors, T-cell clones that expanded and contracted after mild COVID-19 were followed by sequencing TCRalpha and TCRbeta repertoires longitudinally. Two young, previously healthy adult volunteers, one female and one male, were included in the cohort. The study at large found these results: Contracting CD4+ clones turned up mainly in the CM and EM memory subsets, whereas EMRA was where CD8+ clones were enriched. Clones that contracted from day 15 to 85 showed balanced CD4/CD8 phenotypes, whereas a second wave of clones that expanded from day 15 to 37 leaned towards CD4+. SARS-CoV-2 specificity of the second-wave clones peaking on day 37 was not confirmed. Only a couple of mild cases were covered by the study, and larger cohorts that include severe cases with pre-infection samples were considered necessary. The detection of some responding clones in pre-infection memory suggests that pre-existing cross-reactive memory T cells joined the SARS-CoV-2 response.

Sequencing was performed on an Illumina NovaSeq 6000. Using 5'RACE with constant-segment primers, TCRalpha and TCRbeta cDNA libraries were constructed, with sample barcodes and unique molecular identifiers added in the process. Trizol reagent was used to extract RNA from every sample. The libraries were amplified in two PCR steps, and the second step added a second sample barcode and Illumina TruSeq adapters. The libraries were sequenced on an Illumina NovaSeq using 2 x 150 bp paired-end reads. The original pipeline was this. Demultiplexing of reads and collapsing into UMI-guided consensus sequences were performed with migec v1.2.7. With mixcr v2.1.11, UMI consensuses were aligned to TRA and TRB V and J templates and assembled into clonotypes. A clonotype was counted as expanded or contracted only when both edgeR and NoisET called the clonotype significant, with the noise models trained on biological replicates. edgeR calls used a false discovery rate-adjusted p below 0.01 and a log2 fold-change threshold of 1. PCA with hierarchical clustering of max-normalized trajectories of the 1000 most abundant clonotypes was used as exploratory dynamics analysis. Separately sequenced CD4+ and CD8+ repertoires were used to assign the CD4 or CD8 phenotype of responding clones. Clones were called with MiXCR by TCRdb after fastp trimmed the public reads at Q25, and only in-frame beta chains were retained. Every distinct CDR3 protein forms one entry, paired with its most common genes and DNA. The V and J calls were not made by the authors but by TCRdb's processing. This sample holds 110,000 or so distinct CDR3 sequences; 20% to 25% were observed only once. Jointly, the top ten make up approximately 40% of the sample.

From the germline V gene, CDR1 is MNHEY and CDR2 is SVGAGI. V was cut back by 7 bases and J by 1 base, leaving a gap of 14 bases between them. Reading from cysteine to phenylalanine, the CDR3 counts 15 amino acids. Only the CDR3 DNA stays, 45 bases, in frame from base 1. This clonotype was observed a few times. This clone's antigen is unknown. No base qualities exist here, and no much larger clone lies one base off it. Ficoll-Paque density gradient centrifugation was the method used to isolate PBMCs. The source of this sequence is a man between 18 and 35 years old who had mild COVID-19 (a few samples of this study predate the infection). The sample titles of this study are shuffled in the database, so cell type and time point are left out; the donor was told from shared clones. Sequenced input: PBMCs or a T cell subset sorted from them (not recorded which). The chain joins TRBV6-5 to TRBJ1-3; a tentative D match to TRBD1 spans 6 bases. The nucleotide sequence is given as TGTGCCAGCACCTCTACAGGGTTTTCTGGAAACACCATATATTTT. It codes for CASTSTGFSGNTIYF.